Below are 31 T cell receptor beta chains sequenced from a single sample in a study of human T cells and chemical hapten exposure. Time point denoted: patch test 1, 2 weeks after DPC sensitization. Treatment described: therapeutic diphenylcyclopropenone sensitization with weekly scalp DPC. TCRdb re-derived calls from the RACE reads in MiXCR, one entry per CDR3 protein. Of about 110,000 distinct CDR3 sequences listed, approximately 11% are singletons. This material consisted of whole blood, taken in connection with sensitization to the hapten diphenylcyclopropenone (DPC). The receptors here all came from a woman aged 40 to 50 with alopecia areata. Some clones in this sample may be carry-over from other donors' samples.

The V call is TRBV30, the J call TRBJ2-3, with D unclear. Trimming pared 2 bases from V and 1 base from J, leaving 7 bases between. Germline loops: CDR1 GTSNPN, CDR2 SVGIG (reference sequence). The CDR3 runs to 13 residues. DNA of the CDR3: TGTGCCTGGAGTACTGGGCGCACAGATACGCAGTATTTT. Its protein is CAWSTGRTDTQYF.

The chain links TRBV9 to TRBJ1-1; D remains unclear. The germline V gene encodes CDR1 SGDLS and CDR2 YYNGEE. Trimming left V 5 bases short and J 2 bases short, with 7 bases between. The CDR3 contains 12 residues. The CDR3 bases are TGTGCCAGCAGGAGATCCAACACTGAAGCTTTCTTT. Translation gives CASRRSNTEAFF.

This clonotype turned up a few times. The chain combines TRBV3-1 with TRBJ1-5; weak D call: TRBD1 (5 bases). Germline V gene lookup returns CDR1 LGHDT and CDR2 YNNKEL (reference sequence). V was clipped by 3 bases and J by 5 bases, with 14 bases between them. This CDR3 is 15 amino acids long. In nucleotides, the CDR3 is TGTGCCAGCAGCCAGAGTGCAGGGCCTTATCAGCCCCAGCATTTT. The encoded protein is CASSQSAGPYQPQHF.

This clonotype was seen ten or more times. The CDR3 DNA sequence: TGCGCCAGCAGCCGGACAGGGGGCACTGAAGCTTTCTTT. Protein sequence: CASSRTGGTEAFF. V gene TRBV5-1 combines with J gene TRBJ1-1; 10 positions match TRBD1. Trimming at V came to 4 bases and at J to 4 bases, leaving 1 base not matched to a gene. The germline V gene encodes CDR1 SGHRS and CDR2 YFSETQ. This CDR3 has 13 residues.

This clonotype was counted many times. The V gene is TRBV6-2 or TRBV6-3, the J gene TRBJ2-7; TRBD2 agrees at 13 bases. CDR1 and CDR2 from the germline V gene are MNHEY and SVGEGT. J gave up 2 bases and V 6 bases, and 7 bases lay outside the gene matches. This CDR3 region has 16 residues. DNA for the CDR3: TGTGCCAGCAGCCCCTCCGGGACTAGCGGGACCTACGAGCAGTACTTC. It translates to CASSPSGTSGTYEQYF.

The V gene is TRBV10-3, the J gene TRBJ2-1; tentative D call: TRBD1 (6 bases). The CDR3 runs to 14 residues. Looked up from germline, CDR1 is ENHRY and CDR2 is SYGVKD. CDR3 DNA sequence: TGTGTCAGCCTGGACAGAAACTCCTACAATGAGCAGTTCTTC. This sequence encodes CVSLDRNSYNEQFF.

This clonotype turned up a few times. This sequence joins TRBV20-1 and TRBJ2-5; D call uncertain. V lost 0 bases and J lost 4, with 12 bases in between. Germline CDR1 DFQATT, CDR2 SNEGSKA (reference sequence). This CDR3 has 14 amino acids. Here the CDR3 reads CSARDSRVGETQYF. DNA of the CDR3: TGCAGTGCTAGAGATTCAAGAGTGGGAGAGACCCAGTACTTC.

Many counts were recorded for this clonotype. V gene TRBV5-4 combines with J gene TRBJ1-2; TRBD1 aligns across 10 bases. The CDR3 has 16 amino acids. Losses at the gene ends were 0 bases for V and 5 bases for J; bases not matched to a gene: 7. Per the germline V gene, CDR1 is SGHNT and CDR2 is YYREEE (reference sequence). CDR3 in DNA: TGTGCCAGCAGCTTGGCCACAGGGACAGGGGCTTATGGCTACACCTTC. It yields the protein CASSLATGTGAYGYTF.

This clonotype was counted many times. The rearrangement links TRBV6-6 to TRBJ2-7; TRBD2 might be the D (7 bases). This CDR3 comprises 15 residues. CDR1 and CDR2 from the germline V gene are MNHNY and SVGAGI (reference sequence). The V and J ends lost 4 bases and 4 bases respectively, with 17 bases between them. The CDR3 loop reads CASSFGGGGGYEQYF. The CDR3 bases are TGTGCCAGCAGTTTTGGTGGAGGGGGGGGTTACGAGCAGTACTTC.

This clonotype was seen at least ten times. This rearrangement joins TRBV24-1 to TRBJ1-2; 7 bases align to TRBD1. Trimming at V came to 4 bases and at J to 8 bases, leaving 9 bases not matched to a gene. Germline V CDR1 and CDR2: KGHDR, SFDVKD. CDR3 size: 14 residues. The CDR3 DNA is TGTGCCACCAGTGAAATAGGGGGCGCGGGAGGCTACACCTTC. This sequence encodes CATSEIGGAGGYTF.

This clonotype was found a few times. CDR3 sequence (DNA): TGTGCCAGCAGTCTACTAGCGGGGGGCCACACAGATACGCAGTATTTT. Protein product: CASSLLAGGHTDTQYF. This sequence joins TRBV27 and TRBJ2-3; TRBD2 matches 12 bases. CDR3 length equals 16 residues. CDR1 MNHEY and CDR2 SMNVEV come from the germline V gene (reference sequence). After removal of 5 bases from V and 2 bases from J, the junction contained 5 bases not matched to a gene.

The table lists this clonotype with many counts. The rearrangement links TRBV28 to TRBJ2-3; D remains ambiguous. V was clipped by 5 bases and J by 6 bases, with 12 bases between them. The CDR3 is 13 residues long. Looked up from germline, CDR1 is MDHEN and CDR2 is SYDVKM. The CDR3 sequence: CASSDGPWDTQYF. Here the CDR3 DNA reads TGTGCCAGCAGTGACGGGCCCTGGGATACGCAGTATTTT.

This clonotype came up many times. The chain joins TRBV3-1 to TRBJ1-4; D call uncertain. The CDR3 has 13 amino acids. Per germline, CDR1 LGHDT and CDR2 YNNKEL (reference sequence). Trimming shortened V by 1 base and J by 11 bases, and 11 bases separated the two germline ends. The CDR3 coding sequence is TGTGCCAGCAGCCAAGGGCGGACGCCCAAACTGTTTTTT. As protein: CASSQGRTPKLFF.

This clonotype has ten or more counts. This chain links TRBV7-2 with TRBJ1-1, with TRBD1 matching over 7 bases. The CDR3 length is 14 residues. Looked up from germline, CDR1 is SGHTA and CDR2 is FQGNSA. V dropped 5 bases and J dropped 3; count of bases not matched to a gene: 6. CDR3 sequence reads: CASSPGGGHTEAFF. Here the CDR3 DNA reads TGTGCCAGCAGCCCAGGGGGGGGCCACACTGAAGCTTTCTTT. The full variable domain, rest sourced from reference TRBV7-2 and TRBJ1-1, is GAGVSQSPSNKVTEKGKDVELRCDPISGHTALYWYRQSLGQGLEFLIYFQGNSAPDKSGLPSDRFSAERTGGSVSTLTIQRTQQEDSAVYLCASSPGGGHTEAFFGQGTRLTVV.

This clonotype was found many times. The V gene is TRBV10-3, the J gene TRBJ1-6; 7 bases fit TRBD1. Germline V gene sequence: CDR1 ENHRY, CDR2 SYGVKD. The V gene end was trimmed by 3 bases and the J gene end by 6 bases; junction bases not matched to a gene: 11. The CDR3 is made up of 17 amino acids. Here the CDR3 DNA reads TGTGCCATCAGTGATCGGTCCGGCGGGACAGTTAATTCACCCCTCCACTTT. Its protein is CAISDRSGGTVNSPLHF.

This clonotype was seen at least ten times. This rearrangement joins TRBV5-1 to TRBJ2-2; possibly TRBD1 for D (6 bases). Germline values: CDR1 SGHRS, CDR2 YFSETQ. The germline V and J ends were trimmed by 8 bases and 0 bases, with 8 bases remaining between them. This CDR3 spans 13 amino acids. CDR3 in DNA: TGCGCCAGTGGGACAACGAACACCGGGGAGCTGTTTTTT. It codes for CASGTTNTGELFF.

This clonotype has more than one count but fewer than ten. The chain employs TRBV2 and TRBJ2-3, with D hard to call. Germline loops: CDR1 SNHLY, CDR2 FYNNEI. V gave up 7 bases and J gave up 0 bases, with 8 bases separating them. This CDR3 contains 13 residues. CDR3 in amino acids: CASNPASTDTQYF. CDR3 nucleotides: TGTGCCAGCAATCCGGCCAGCACAGATACGCAGTATTTT.

The table lists this clonotype with a few counts. The chain carries TRBV3-1 and TRBJ1-1; no reliable D call. The CDR3 spans 15 residues. Germline V gene sequence: CDR1 LGHDT, CDR2 YNNKEL (reference sequence). V was shortened by 4 bases and J by 0 bases, with 12 bases between the two germline ends. The CDR3 sequence: CASSLRQAVNTEAFF. For the CDR3, the DNA is TGTGCCAGCAGCCTACGCCAGGCGGTGAACACTGAAGCTTTCTTT.

This clonotype was seen only a few times. The chain couples TRBV9 to TRBJ2-6; no clear D. The CDR3 runs 15 residues. Trimming left V 0 bases short and J 3 bases short, with 7 bases between. Germline loops: CDR1 SGDLS, CDR2 YYNGEE. CDR3: CASSVERVGANVLTF. DNA of the CDR3: TGTGCCAGCAGCGTAGAAAGGGTTGGGGCCAACGTCCTGACTTTC. Based on the CDR3 plus reference TRBV9 and TRBJ2-6, the full variable domain is DSGVTQTPKHLITATGQRVTLRCSPRSGDLSVYWYQQSLDQGLQFLIQYYNGEERAKGNILERFSAQQFPDLHSELNLSSLELGDSALYFCASSVERVGANVLTFGAGSRLTVL.

The chain combines TRBV6-5 with TRBJ2-1; no clear D gene. The CDR3 runs 12 residues. Per germline, CDR1 MNHEY and CDR2 SVGAGI. V lost 8 bases and J lost 8, with 13 bases in between. The CDR3 nucleotides read TGTGCCAGCTATAGTGGTGGATATGAGCAGTTCTTC. It codes for CASYSGGYEQFF.

There are a few counts of this clonotype. The rearrangement uses TRBV14 and TRBJ1-6; D gene uncertain. The CDR3 covers 14 residues. Germline V gene sequence: CDR1 SGHDN, CDR2 FVKESK. V shed 5 bases and J shed 5 bases, with 10 bases lying between them. In nucleotides, the CDR3 is TGTGCCAGCAGCGCCACGGCCAATAATTCACCCCTCCACTTT. Translation: CASSATANNSPLHF.

This clonotype was found many times. This chain joins TRBV6-5 and TRBJ1-1, with D possibly being TRBD1 (5 bases). Germline lookup yields CDR1 MNHEY and CDR2 SVGAGI. The CDR3 extends over 16 amino acids. V was cut by 4 bases and J by 1 base, with 16 bases left in between. The CDR3 spells CASSLGQGPTNTEAFF. The CDR3 DNA reads as TGTGCCAGCAGTTTGGGGCAGGGACCGACGAACACTGAAGCTTTCTTT.

The CDR3 DNA is TGTGCCAGCAGCTTAGAGGCGGCCTATAATTCACCCCTCCACTTT. Translated: CASSLEAAYNSPLHF. This rearrangement joins TRBV7-9 to TRBJ1-6, with unresolved D. The CDR3 runs to 15 residues. Trimming removed 1 base from V and 2 bases from J, with 6 bases in between. Germline V gives CDR1 SEHNR, CDR2 FQNEAQ (reference sequence).

This clonotype was observed a handful of times. J is TRBJ2-3 and V is TRBV7-2; possibly TRBD1 for D (6 bases). Trimming took off 5 bases at V and 0 bases at J, with 9 bases between the two ends. The CDR3 sequence is 14 residues long. Germline values: CDR1 SGHTA, CDR2 FQGNSA. CDR3 DNA sequence: TGTGCCAGCAGCGGGACACCCAGCACAGATACGCAGTATTTT. It specifies CASSGTPSTDTQYF.

In this sample, this clonotype turned up a few times. J is TRBJ1-1 and V is TRBV7-2; D gene uncertain. This CDR3 has 15 residues. Germline V gene data show CDR1 as SGHTA and CDR2 as FQGNSA. V lost 2 bases and J lost 0, with 10 bases in between. The CDR3 nucleotides are TGTGCCAGCAGCTTATTTTCAGGTCTGAACACTGAAGCTTTCTTT. It yields the protein CASSLFSGLNTEAFF.

This chain connects TRBV9 to TRBJ2-5; tentative D call: TRBD1 (5 bases). The CDR3 runs 13 residues. Germline-derived CDR1 and CDR2 are SGDLS and YYNGEE. The CDR3, as DNA: TGTGCATCCGGACCAGGGATAGGAGAGACCCAGTACTTC. It encodes CASGPGIGETQYF. Complete variable domain (other parts from reference TRBV9 and TRBJ2-5): DSGVTQTPKHLITATGQRVTLRCSPRSGDLSVYWYQQSLDQGLQFLIQYYNGEERAKGNILERFSAQQFPDLHSELNLSSLELGDSALYFCASGPGIGETQYFGPGTRLLVL.

This sequence joins TRBV12-5 and TRBJ1-5; no definite D call. The CDR3 spans 13 residues. CDR1 is LGHNT and CDR2 is FRNRAP in the germline V gene. Trimming stripped 2 bases from V and 6 bases from J, with 8 bases between. The chain's CDR3 is CASGLSHGQPQHF. The CDR3 DNA is TGTGCTAGTGGTTTGAGTCACGGTCAGCCCCAGCATTTT.

This clonotype was seen only a few times. The gene calls are TRBV7-2 and TRBJ1-1; 9 bases map to TRBD1. The CDR3 loop spans 16 amino acids. The germline CDR1 and CDR2 sequences are SGHTA and FQGNSA. The junction had 11 bases not matched to a gene; V was cut back by 5 bases and J by 4 bases. CDR3 nucleotides: TGTGCCAGCAGCCCGGGACAGGGAAAAGGGAGCACTGAAGCTTTCTTT. Translated, it gives CASSPGQGKGSTEAFF.

With regard to this clonotype: The junction does not match germline at one end; this may be a read error. The V and J genes are TRBV28 and TRBJ2-2; 7 positions match TRBD2. There are 16 residues in the CDR3. Germline CDR1 and CDR2: MDHEN and SYDVKM. The CDR3 DNA reads TGTGCCACCACCCTTAGCGGGCCACCGAACACCGGGCAGCTGTTTTTT. Its protein product is CATTLSGPPNTGQLFF.

This clonotype was observed many times. The chain couples TRBV9 to TRBJ2-1; 9 bases map to TRBD2. The CDR3 is 16 amino acids. Germline CDR1 is SGDLS and CDR2 is YYNGEE. V gave up 0 bases and J gave up 7 bases; unmatched junction bases: 8. DNA of the CDR3: TGTGCCAGCAGCGTAGAAACACTAGCGGGTATGAATGAGCAGTTCTTC. Translation: CASSVETLAGMNEQFF.

This clonotype is labeled as medium-sized. The chain recombines TRBV15 with TRBJ1-6; 7 bases agree with TRBD1. The CDR3 sequence is 16 residues long. Germline loops: CDR1 LNHNV, CDR2 YYDKDF (reference sequence). The V and J ends lost 8 bases and 5 bases, in that order; junction bases with no gene match: 12. The CDR3 DNA sequence: TGTGCCACCTGCGGTTGGGACAGAGATCATAATTCACCCCTCCACTTT. It specifies CATCGWDRDHNSPLHF.